These 13 T cell receptor beta chains were sequenced from one sample in a study of T cell responses to AZD1222 COVID-19 vaccine. Repertoires were generated with immunoSEQ multiplex PCR, while TCRdb's copy carries only in-frame clones and drops some. Of about 100,000 clones listed, over 75% are singletons. Sample: peripheral blood, taken 28 days after the second AZD1222 dose. The receptors were gathered from an adult who received the AZD1222 COVID-19 vaccine.

The J gene is TRBJ1-1, the V gene TRBV12-3 or TRBV12-4; D remains unclear. The CDR3 contains 13 residues. Between the trimmed V and J ends, which lost 7 bases and 1 base, there was a span of 10 bases. CDR3 amino acids: CASKRGRNTEAFF. CDR3 DNA sequence: TGTGCCAGCAAACGAGGGAGGAACACTGAAGCTTTCTTT.

The chain couples TRBV7-2 to TRBJ1-1, with no clear D. CDR1 and CDR2 from the germline V gene are SGHTA and FQGNSA. The germline V and J ends were trimmed by 1 base and 5 bases, with 11 bases remaining between them. The CDR3 spans 14 residues. The CDR3, as DNA: TGTGCCAGCAGCTTAGGGGGTCGCCGGACTGAAGCTTTCTTT. Protein: CASSLGGRRTEAFF.

The V and J genes are TRBV7-3 and TRBJ1-1; TRBD1 might be the D (5 bases). Germline loops: CDR1 SGHTA, CDR2 FQGTGA. V was clipped by 8 bases and J by 0 bases, with 10 bases between them. CDR3 length: 13 residues. CDR3: CASARGLNTEAFF. DNA for the CDR3: TGTGCCAGCGCCCGGGGCCTGAACACTGAAGCTTTCTTT.

This sequence joins TRBV4-1 and TRBJ2-1, with a tentative D call TRBD1 (5 bases). CDR1 is MGHRA and CDR2 is YSYEKL in the germline V gene. The CDR3 has 14 residues. Trimming shortened V by 0 bases and J by 4 bases, and 7 bases separated the two germline ends. In DNA, the CDR3 is TGCGCCAGCAGCCAAGAGCCAGGGTACAATGAGCAGTTCTTC. As protein: CASSQEPGYNEQFF.

The sample holds one count of this clone. The V gene is TRBV30, the J gene TRBJ1-1; D is uncertain. Per germline, CDR1 GTSNPN and CDR2 SVGIG (reference sequence). V was clipped by 2 bases and J by 5 bases, with 9 bases between them. The CDR3 has 12 amino acids. The CDR3 bases are TGTGCCTGGAGTACCCTCGGGACTGAAGCTTTCTTT. Translated: CAWSTLGTEAFF.

The V gene is TRBV6-6, the J gene TRBJ1-1; tentative D call: TRBD1 (6 bases). V was shortened by 6 bases and J by 4 bases, with 9 bases between the two germline ends. The CDR3 consists of 12 residues. Per germline, CDR1 MNHNY and CDR2 SVGAGI (reference sequence). The CDR3: CASRPDSTEAFF. The CDR3, as DNA: TGTGCCAGCAGGCCGGACAGCACTGAAGCTTTCTTT.

The CDR3 bases are TGTGCCAGCACCCTGAAGGGCATATATGAGCAGTTCTTC. This encodes CASTLKGIYEQFF. The chain employs TRBV2 and TRBJ2-1; D unclear. There are 13 residues in the CDR3. Trimming removed 7 bases at V and 8 bases at J, with 15 bases between. CDR1 is SNHLY, CDR2 FYNNEI, per germline.

The rearrangement uses TRBV4-3 and TRBJ1-6; D is possibly TRBD1 (5 bases). From germline, CDR1 is LGHNA and CDR2 YSLEER. The CDR3 consists of 15 residues. With 4 bases removed from V and 6 bases from J, the gap between germline ends came to 13 bases. The CDR3: CASSRLQASNSPLHF. The CDR3, as DNA: TGCGCCAGCAGCCGCCTACAGGCTAGTAATTCACCCCTCCACTTT.

The V call is TRBV5-6, the J call TRBJ1-4; D unresolved. Trimming took 1 base from V and 8 from J, leaving 9 bases between them. The germline V gene has CDR1 SGHDT and CDR2 YYEEEE. The CDR3 loop spans 13 amino acids. The CDR3 region has the DNA TGTGCCAGCAGCTTGCCCCGAACCGAAAAACTGTTTTTT. It is translated as CASSLPRTEKLFF. The whole variable domain, remainder taken from reference TRBV5-6 and TRBJ1-4, is DAGVTQSPTHLIKTRGQQVTLRCSPKSGHDTVSWYQQALGQGPQFIFQYYEEEERQRGNFPDRFSGHQFPNYSSELNVNALLLGDSALYLCASSLPRTEKLFFGSGTQLSVL.

Written as DNA, the CDR3 is TGTGCCAGCAGTTACGAACCAAACTATGGCTACACCTTC. Residues: CASSYEPNYGYTF. V is TRBV6-5 and J is TRBJ1-2, with D hard to call. Germline V gene data show CDR1 as MNHEY and CDR2 as SVGAGI. V dropped 2 bases and J dropped 2 bases, with 6 bases sitting between them. This CDR3 region has 13 residues.

J is TRBJ1-6 and V is TRBV4-2; TRBD1 matches at 11 bases. V lost 4 bases, J lost 8 bases, and 4 bases stayed unmatched. Germline lookup yields CDR1 LGHNA and CDR2 YNFKEQ. The CDR3 has 15 amino acids. The CDR3 DNA reads as TGTGCCAGCAGCCCGGGACAGGGGGTGGATTCACCCCTCCACTTT. Translating gives CASSPGQGVDSPLHF.

This clone is a singleton in its sample. The genes are TRBV3-1 (or the pseudogene TRBV3-2) and TRBJ1-3; D is uncertain. CDR3 length equals 15 residues. Germline V gene data show CDR1 as LGHDT and CDR2 as YNNKEL (reference sequence). Trimming pared 4 bases from V and 1 base from J, leaving 11 bases between. This CDR3 reads CASSPHGRSGNTIYF. Here the CDR3 DNA reads TGTGCCAGCAGCCCCCATGGCAGATCTGGAAACACCATATATTTT.

This rearrangement joins TRBV30 to TRBJ1-2, with 7 bases fitting TRBD1. There are 14 residues in the CDR3. V was clipped by 5 bases and J by 3 bases; unmatched bases: 9. Germline lookup yields CDR1 GTSNPN and CDR2 SVGIG (reference sequence). In nucleotides, the CDR3 is TGTGCCTGGGCCCCAGACAGGGTGGACTATGGCTACACCTTC. Amino acids: CAWAPDRVDYGYTF.